This T cell receptor (beta chain) comes out of a study of blood T cell repertoires in COVID-19. Overall study context: Italy, Spain and the United States were the sources of the convalescent and acute COVID-19 samples. The analysed material was cDNA or gDNA that came from T cells, B-cell-depleted T cells, or PBMCs.

Assay: immunoSEQ multiplex PCR; the TCRdb copy retains only in-frame clones and omits some. Here the sample spans 150,000 to 200,000 clones, 88% being singletons. Germline V lookup: CDR1 LNHDA, CDR2 SQIVND (reference sequence). Trimming took 6 bases from V and 2 from J, leaving 14 bases between them. The CDR3 consists of 15 residues. In this sample, this clone turned up once. Before being deemed recovered, Cohort 3 donors had two negative PCRs, clearance, or symptom resolution. Sequenced input: PBMCs or T cells enriched from blood (not recorded which). The receptor comes from a woman aged 18-29 years who had recovered from COVID-19. This chain uses TRBV19 with TRBJ1-3; D gene ambiguous. The CDR3 DNA follows: TGTGCCAGTAGATCCGAGGTCGGTACTGGAAACACCATATATTTT. Its protein product is CASRSEVGTGNTIYF.